Sequencing of this T cell receptor beta chain was carried out in a study of blood T cell repertoires in COVID-19. Study as a whole: Acute-phase and convalescent COVID-19 samples originated in the United States, Italy and Spain.

Authors' data handling: Scientists estimated how many nucleated cells there were by amplifying reference gene primers. Sequenced by immunoSEQ multiplex PCR; TCRdb stores in-frame clones only, minus some. That table supplies the V and J calls and clone size; D and trimming were determined from the DNA. Among under 60,000 clones listed, approximately 87% were seen once. Seattle patients were enrolled while actively infected and followed longitudinally. This sequence was found in a woman between 55 and 75 years old with COVID-19, enrolled during active disease. The sample comprised peripheral blood.

The CDR3 sequence: CASSSSGTSNYEQYF. In nucleotides, the CDR3 is TGTGCCAGCAGCTCATCCGGGACTAGTAACTACGAGCAGTACTTC. V gene TRBV9 combines with J gene TRBJ2-7; 8 bases fit TRBD2. Germline loops: CDR1 SGDLS, CDR2 YYNGEE. The CDR3 covers 15 residues. V gave up 4 bases and J gave up 3 bases; unmatched junction bases: 9.